This note documents a single TCR beta chain sequence. The data belong to a study of regulatory T cells in long-lasting Graves disease. Documented time point: newly diagnosed GD, antithyroid drugs for less than 3 months. Making the TCR library involved RNA that had been extracted from PBMCs. Germline loops: CDR1 LNHDA, CDR2 SQIVND (reference sequence). This CDR3 is built from 15 residues. Between the trimmed V and J ends, which lost 8 bases and 5 bases, there was a span of 18 bases. Arm-PCR of CDR3 regions and iRepertoire HTBI primers were used to build TCR beta libraries. TCRdb ran MiXCR on the multiplex PCR reads and lists one entry per CDR3 protein. The repertoire holds about 620,000 distinct CDR3 sequences, with roughly 16% as singletons. This sample was shared with a second study, whose subject was T cells in Graves' hyperthyroidism and ophthalmopathy.

Sequencing used peripheral blood mononuclear cells (PBMCs), obtained at new diagnosis, from a patient treated with antithyroid drugs. This TCR was recovered from a woman aged 25 to 39 with Graves disease. The chain joins TRBV19 to TRBJ2-2; perhaps TRBD1 as D (6 bases). As DNA, the CDR3 is TGTGCCAGTCTCCGGGCCACAGGGTGGACCGGGGAGCTGTTTTTT. It is translated as CASLRATGWTGELFF.